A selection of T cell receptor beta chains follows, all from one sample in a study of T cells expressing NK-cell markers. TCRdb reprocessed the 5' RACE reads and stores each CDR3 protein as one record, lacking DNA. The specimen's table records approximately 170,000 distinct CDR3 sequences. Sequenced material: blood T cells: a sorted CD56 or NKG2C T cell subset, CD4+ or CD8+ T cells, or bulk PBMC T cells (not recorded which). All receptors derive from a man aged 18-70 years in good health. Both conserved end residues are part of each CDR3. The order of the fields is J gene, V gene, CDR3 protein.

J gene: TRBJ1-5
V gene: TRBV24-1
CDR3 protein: CATSDLWTDQPQHF

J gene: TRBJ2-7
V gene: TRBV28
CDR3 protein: CASSSGILISYEQYF

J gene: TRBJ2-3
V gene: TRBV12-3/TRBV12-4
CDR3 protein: CASSLGSWDRRLDTQYF

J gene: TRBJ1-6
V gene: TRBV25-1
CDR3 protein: CASRTGAGSPLHF

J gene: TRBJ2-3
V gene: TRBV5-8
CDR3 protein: CASSPRGLEGDTQYF

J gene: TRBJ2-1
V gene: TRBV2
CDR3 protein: CASSDANYNEQFF

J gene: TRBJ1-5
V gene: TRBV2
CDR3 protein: CASSGQGATNQPQHF

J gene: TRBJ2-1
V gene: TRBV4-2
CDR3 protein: CASSQGPPGGAGNEQFF

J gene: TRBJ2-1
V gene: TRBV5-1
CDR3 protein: CASSLGLSLGNSYNEQFF

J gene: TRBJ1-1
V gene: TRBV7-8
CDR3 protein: CASSSFREEDTEAFF

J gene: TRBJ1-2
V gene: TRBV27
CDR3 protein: CASSLTGPNYGYTF

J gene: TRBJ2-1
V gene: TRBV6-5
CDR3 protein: CASSPARSSYNEQFF

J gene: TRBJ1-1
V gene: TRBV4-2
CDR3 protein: CASSHTTGGGTEAFF

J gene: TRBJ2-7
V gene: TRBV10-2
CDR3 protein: CATGGGQGAYEQYF

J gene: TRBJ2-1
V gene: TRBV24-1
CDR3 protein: CATSGTAYNEQFF

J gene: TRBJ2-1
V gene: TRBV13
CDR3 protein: CASSPVGSLTYNEQFF

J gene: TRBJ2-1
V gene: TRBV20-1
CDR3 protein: CSARAPQGAGGSYNEQFF